The clone carrying this T cell receptor (beta chain) was picked up one time. Its antigen is unidentified. Subsets obtained from CD4+ cells comprised CD45RA+ naive and CD45RA-negative memory cells. These data come from a study of shared clonotypes between healthy human individuals. Study-level findings and limits: Despite large depth, rarefaction showed incomplete sorted-subset sequencing. Against clonotypes common to all four donors, non-shared ones had lower generation probabilities.

The assay ran at deep level. TCRdb's table, derived via immunoSEQ multiplex PCR, lists solely in-frame clones and lacks some. The repertoire includes roughly 1,100,000 clones, 75% of them detected once, and approximately 1.5% sits in the top ten. The germline V gene has CDR1 ENHRY and CDR2 SYGVKD. V shed 11 bases and J shed 3 bases, with 11 bases lying between them. This CDR3 comprises 11 residues. Sequenced sample: memory CD4+ T cells sorted from blood. Subset specified: CD45RA-negative fraction. The genes are TRBV10-3 and TRBJ2-7, with D hard to call. This clonotype was obtained from a man aged 18 to 29 in good health. As DNA, the CDR3 is TGTGCCTCCCGTTCGGACTACGAGCAGTACTTC. Its protein product is CASRSDYEQYF.